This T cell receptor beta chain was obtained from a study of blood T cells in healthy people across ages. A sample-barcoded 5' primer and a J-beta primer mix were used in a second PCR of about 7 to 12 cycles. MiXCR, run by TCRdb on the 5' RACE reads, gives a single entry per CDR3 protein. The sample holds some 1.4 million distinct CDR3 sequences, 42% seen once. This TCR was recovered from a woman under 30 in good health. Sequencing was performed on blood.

The CDR3 is CASSQSIRVENEKLFF. CDR3 sequence (DNA): TGTGCCAGCAGCCAATCAATCAGGGTAGAAAATGAAAAACTGTTTTTT. The chain employs TRBV3-1 and TRBJ1-4; weak D call: TRBD1 (5 bases). Trimming took 2 bases from V and 5 from J, leaving 15 bases between them. The CDR3 extends over 16 amino acids. Germline loops: CDR1 LGHDT, CDR2 YNNKEL (reference sequence).